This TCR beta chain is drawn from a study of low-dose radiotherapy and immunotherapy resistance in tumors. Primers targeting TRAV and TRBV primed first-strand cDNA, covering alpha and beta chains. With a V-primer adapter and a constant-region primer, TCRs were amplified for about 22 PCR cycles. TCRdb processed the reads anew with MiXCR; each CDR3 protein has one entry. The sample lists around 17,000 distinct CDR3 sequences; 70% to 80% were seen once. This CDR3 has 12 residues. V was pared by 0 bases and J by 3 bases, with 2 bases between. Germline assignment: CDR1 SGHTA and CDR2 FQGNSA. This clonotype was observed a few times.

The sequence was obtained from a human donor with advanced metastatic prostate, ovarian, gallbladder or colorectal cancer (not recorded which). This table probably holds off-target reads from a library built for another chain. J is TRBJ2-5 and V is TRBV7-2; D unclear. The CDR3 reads CASSLAEETQYF. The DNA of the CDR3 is TGTGCCAGCAGCTTAGCGGAAGAGACCCAGTACTTC.